The clone carrying this T cell receptor beta chain occurred a few times. No antigen is known for it. These data are taken from a study of blood T cells in healthy people across ages. Whole-study findings and limits: From one million sequenced T cells, diversity estimates were lower bounds.

Extraction yielded at least 6 micrograms of total RNA per sample. The second PCR ran roughly 6 to 12 cycles with a sample-barcoded 5' primer and J-beta primers. TCRdb called the 5' RACE reads again in MiXCR, with one record for every CDR3 protein. The repertoire holds 1,300,000 or so distinct CDR3 sequences, with 59% as singletons. Germline CDR1 and CDR2: SNHLY and FYNNEI. This CDR3 has 19 amino acids. With 5 bases clipped from V and 4 bases from J, the junction kept 18 bases outside the gene matches. This sequence originates from a man between 18 and 29 years old in good health. The specimen sequenced was blood. The V call is TRBV2, the J call TRBJ2-5, with 11 bases fitting TRBD2. The CDR3 spells CASSSTDTILAGAPETQYF. DNA of the CDR3: TGTGCCAGCAGTTCCACCGATACAATACTAGCGGGGGCCCCAGAGACCCAGTACTTC.